This T cell receptor (beta chain) was retrieved from a study of vaccination and CD4 T cells after COVID-19. The wider study: Every participant had a vaccine, which was either BNT162b2 or mRNA-1273, given in two doses.

About this clonotype itself: The antigen is unknown.

Sequenced with the Oncomine TCR Beta short-read assay was DNA taken from cultured CD4+ T cells. TCRdb itself ran the PCR reads through MiXCR, one entry per CDR3 protein. The repertoire holds some 7,700 distinct CDR3 sequences, around half seen once, with roughly a fifth in the top ten. Indicated treatment: approximately 10-day PBMC culture with coronavirus spike peptide pools or control peptides (ViraFEST assay). Culture conditions combined around 2 million PBMCs per well with about 9.2 IU/ml IL-2 and approximately 11 ug/ml peptide pools. The sequence came from a human donor who had recovered from COVID-19. Sequenced input: CD4+ T cells from blood, cultured in vitro.

CDR3 sequence reads: CASSLGRSGSSGEQYF. As DNA, the CDR3 is TGTGCCAGCAGCTTAGGTCGGAGCGGGAGCTCGGGCGAGCAGTACTTC. This chain uses TRBV7-2 with TRBJ2-7, with 8 bases aligning to TRBD2. V lost 1 base to trimming and J lost 6 bases; unmatched junction nucleotides: 11. This CDR3 is 16 amino acids long. Germline V gene sequence: CDR1 SGHTA, CDR2 FQGNSA.